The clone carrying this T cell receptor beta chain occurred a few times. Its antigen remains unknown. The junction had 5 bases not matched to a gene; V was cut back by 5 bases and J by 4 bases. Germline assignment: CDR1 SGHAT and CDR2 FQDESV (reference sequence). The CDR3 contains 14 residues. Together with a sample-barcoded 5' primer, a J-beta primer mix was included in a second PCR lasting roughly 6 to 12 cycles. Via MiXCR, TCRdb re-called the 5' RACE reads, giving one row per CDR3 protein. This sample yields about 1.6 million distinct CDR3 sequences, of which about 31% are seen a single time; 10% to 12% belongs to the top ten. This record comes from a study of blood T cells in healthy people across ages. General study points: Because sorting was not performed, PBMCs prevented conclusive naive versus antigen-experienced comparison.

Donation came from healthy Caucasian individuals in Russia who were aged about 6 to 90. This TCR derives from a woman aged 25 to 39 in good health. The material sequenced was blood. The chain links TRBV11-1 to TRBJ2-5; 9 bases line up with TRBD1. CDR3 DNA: TGTGCCAGCAGCATGGACAGGGGAGGAGAGACCCAGTACTTC. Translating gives CASSMDRGGETQYF. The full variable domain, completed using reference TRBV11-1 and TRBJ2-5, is EAEVAQSPRYKITEKSQAVAFWCDPISGHATLYWYRQILGQGPELLVQFQDESVVDDSQLPKDRFSAERLKGVDSTLKIQPAELGDSAMYLCASSMDRGGETQYFGPGTRLLVL.